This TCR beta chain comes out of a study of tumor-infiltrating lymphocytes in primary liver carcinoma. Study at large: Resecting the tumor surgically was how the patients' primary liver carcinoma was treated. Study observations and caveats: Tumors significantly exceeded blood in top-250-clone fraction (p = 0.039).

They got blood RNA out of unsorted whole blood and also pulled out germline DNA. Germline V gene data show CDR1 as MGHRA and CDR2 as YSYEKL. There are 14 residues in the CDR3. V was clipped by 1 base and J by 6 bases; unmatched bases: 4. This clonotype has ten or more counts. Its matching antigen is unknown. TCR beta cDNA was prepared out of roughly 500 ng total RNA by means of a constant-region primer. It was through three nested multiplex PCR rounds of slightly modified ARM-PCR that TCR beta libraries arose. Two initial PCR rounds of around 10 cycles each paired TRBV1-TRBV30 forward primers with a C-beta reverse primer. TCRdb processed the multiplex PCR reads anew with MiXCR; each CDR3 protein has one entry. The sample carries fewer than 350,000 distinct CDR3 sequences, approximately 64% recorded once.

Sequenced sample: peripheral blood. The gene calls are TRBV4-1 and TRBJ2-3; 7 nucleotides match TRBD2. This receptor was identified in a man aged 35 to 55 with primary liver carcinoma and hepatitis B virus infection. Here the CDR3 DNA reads TGCGCCAGCAGCCAAGCGGGAGGTGGGGATACGCAGTATTTT. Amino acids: CASSQAGGGDTQYF.